These T cell receptor beta chains were read from a single sample in a study of vaccination effects on CD4 cells after COVID-19. Measured with immunoSEQ multiplex PCR; TCRdb has only the in-frame clones, and not every one. The repertoire consists of roughly 63,000 clones, with roughly 75% occurring once and the leading ten covering roughly 4%. The antigens of these receptors remain unknown. The sequences come from CD4+ T cells from PBMCs cultured with HCoV-OC43 spike peptides, collected before COVID-19 vaccination. The receptors stem from a human donor who received a COVID-19 vaccine. The CDR3 runs from the conserved cysteine through the conserved F or W. A D gene is named only where the DNA matches it firmly. Clone sizes are given selectively: once, few, many, or a class where the clone is expanded.

>-|TRBV9|-
CASSVVGGPGTQYF
>once|TRBV5-1|-
CASSLGGDGYTF
>-|TRBV29-1|-
CSVANFNQPQHF
>-|TRBV19|-
CASNVQGNTGELFF
>-|TRBV19|-
CASSWQGYGFGTDTQYF
>-|TRBV10-3|-
CAISESRSPLHF
>few|TRBV11-2|TRBD2
CASSLVSLAGAAQYF
>-|TRBV5-1|-
CASSSTVLQETQYF
>-|TRBV6-5|-
CAGGEIQSYNSPLHF
>few|TRBV3-1/TRBV3-2|-
CASSQVGDSPLHF
>-|TRBV7-9|-
CASSLRRQGTDTQYF
>-|TRBV7-3|TRBD1
CASSSPGQGRNEQFF
>-|TRBV5-1|TRBD1
CASRGQGDTGELFF
>-|TRBV2|-
CASSESSGAGYTF
>-|TRBV7-3|-
CASSPQGGETQYF
>-|TRBV25-1|-
CASSDSGSGNTIYF
>-|TRBV10-3|-
CAISSDTPGTEAFF
>-|TRBV3-1/TRBV3-2|-
CASSQDPTAQETQYF
>-|TRBV25-1|-
CASQSSRDGGKTIYF
>-|TRBV11-2|-
CASSLEGHRESTQYF
>-|TRBV5-1|-
CASARTDPTDTQYF
>once|TRBV18|TRBD2
CASSPLGGSGQGYNEQFF
>-|TRBV15|TRBD2
CATSRELAGRETQYF
>-|TRBV30|TRBD2
CAWVAGSTDTQYF
>-|TRBV5-1|-
CASSPGRPPGFETQYF
>few|TRBV15|-
CATSRDYQPQHF
>-|TRBV7-8|-
CASSKDRDGTFF
>-|TRBV18|-
CASSPGRTNEKLFF
>few|TRBV28|-
CASRPPTGSINFEAFF
>-|TRBV4-3|TRBD1
CASSQTGEYGYTF
>-|TRBV5-6|-
CASSPRDAHPWGYTF
>-|TRBV9|-
CASSVAGSYNEQFF
>-|TRBV29-1|-
CSVVGQNSGNTIYF
>once|TRBV11-3|-
CASSLAQSIDTQYF
>few|TRBV4-1|TRBD2
CASSRALAGGQNTGELFF
>-|TRBV11-2|-
CASSLPGTAGNTIYF
>-|TRBV5-1|TRBD1
CASSLDGTGGLGAFF
>-|TRBV6-5|-
CASRDGGTQNQPQHF
>-|TRBV4-1|-
CASSSRQVSQTQYF
>-|TRBV2|-
CASRGGGAIQYF
>-|TRBV6-5|TRBD1
CASSRDRGADTQYF
>many|TRBV2|TRBD1
CASSSTGDYGYTF
>-|TRBV6-5|-
CASSYREGQTQYF
>once|TRBV4-1|-
CASSQDVYSGNTIYF
>-|TRBV19|-
CASDIPDRANTGELFF
>medium-sized|TRBV3-1/TRBV3-2|-
CASSQDSSGNTIYF
>few|TRBV6-2/TRBV6-3|-
CASSSTKTGTEAFF
>-|TRBV5-1|-
CASSRALRDTQYF
>-|TRBV2|TRBD1
CASSEDTGGKNIQYF
>-|TRBV24-1|TRBD2
CATSDGKAGVYNEQFF
>-|TRBV5-8|TRBD2
CASSPIAGVYNEQFF
>-|TRBV15|-
CATSRVGITGELFF
>-|TRBV30|-
CAWSLGRGNTIYF
>few|TRBV19|-
CASSIINSGSAEAFF
>-|TRBV25-1|-
CASSAAGSRDTIYF
>-|TRBV6-6|-
CASSPVYGADSGNTIYF
>few|TRBV24-1|-
CATSGTVQETQYF